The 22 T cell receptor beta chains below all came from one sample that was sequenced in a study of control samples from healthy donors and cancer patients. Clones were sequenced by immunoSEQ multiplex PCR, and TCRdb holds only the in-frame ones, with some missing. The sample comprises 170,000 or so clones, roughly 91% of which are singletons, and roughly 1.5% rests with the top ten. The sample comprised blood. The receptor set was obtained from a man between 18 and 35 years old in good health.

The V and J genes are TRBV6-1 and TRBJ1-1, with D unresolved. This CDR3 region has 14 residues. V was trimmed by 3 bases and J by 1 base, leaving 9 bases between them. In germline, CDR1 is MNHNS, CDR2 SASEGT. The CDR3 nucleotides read TGTGCCAGCAGTGAGGTCGAGGGGAACACTGAAGCTTTCTTT. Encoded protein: CASSEVEGNTEAFF.

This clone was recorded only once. The CDR3 region is CASSQVFRTGMNTEAFF. CDR3 sequence (DNA): TGCGCCAGCAGCCAAGTATTCAGGACGGGGATGAACACTGAAGCTTTCTTT. The rearrangement joins TRBV4-1 to TRBJ1-1; D not resolved. Germline V CDR1 and CDR2: MGHRA, YSYEKL. Trimming left V 1 base short and J 0 bases short, with 15 bases between. The CDR3 contains 17 residues.

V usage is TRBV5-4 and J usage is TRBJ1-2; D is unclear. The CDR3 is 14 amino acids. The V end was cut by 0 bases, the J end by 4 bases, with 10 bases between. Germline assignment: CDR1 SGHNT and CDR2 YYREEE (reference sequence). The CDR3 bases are TGTGCCAGCAGCTTGGGGACGGATGCCTATGGCTACACCTTC. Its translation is CASSLGTDAYGYTF.

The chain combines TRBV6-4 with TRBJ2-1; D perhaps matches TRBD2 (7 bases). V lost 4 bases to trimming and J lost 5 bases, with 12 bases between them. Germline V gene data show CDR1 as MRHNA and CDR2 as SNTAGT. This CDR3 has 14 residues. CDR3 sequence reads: CASSVGGADNEQFF. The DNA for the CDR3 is TGTGCCAGCAGTGTTGGGGGGGCAGACAATGAGCAGTTCTTC.

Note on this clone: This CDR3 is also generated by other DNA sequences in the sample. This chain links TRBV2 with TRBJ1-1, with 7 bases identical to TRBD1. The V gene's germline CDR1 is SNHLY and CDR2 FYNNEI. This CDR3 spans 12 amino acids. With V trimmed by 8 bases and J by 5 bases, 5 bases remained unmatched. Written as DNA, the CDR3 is TGTGCCAGCTTATCAGGGGGGACTGAAGCTTTCTTT. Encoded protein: CASLSGGTEAFF.

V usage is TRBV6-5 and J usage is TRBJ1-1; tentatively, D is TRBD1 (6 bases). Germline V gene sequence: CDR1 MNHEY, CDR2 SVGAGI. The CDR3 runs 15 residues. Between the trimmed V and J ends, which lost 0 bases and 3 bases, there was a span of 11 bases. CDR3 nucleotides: TGTGCCAGCAGTTACTCGAATCCAGGGGACACTGAAGCTTTCTTT. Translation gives CASSYSNPGDTEAFF.

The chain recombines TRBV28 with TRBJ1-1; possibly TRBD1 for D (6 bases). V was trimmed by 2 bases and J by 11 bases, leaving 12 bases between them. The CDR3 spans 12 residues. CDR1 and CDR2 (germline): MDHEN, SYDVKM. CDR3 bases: TGTGCCAGCAGTTTACAGGGGTCGTGGGCTTTCTTT. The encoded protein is CASSLQGSWAFF.

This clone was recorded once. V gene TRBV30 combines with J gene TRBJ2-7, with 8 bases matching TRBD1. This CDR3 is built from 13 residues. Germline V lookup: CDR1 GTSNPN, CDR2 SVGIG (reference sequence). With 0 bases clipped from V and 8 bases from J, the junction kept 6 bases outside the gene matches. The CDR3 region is CAWSVLGQGQQYF. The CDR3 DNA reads TGTGCCTGGAGTGTACTCGGACAGGGTCAGCAGTACTTC.

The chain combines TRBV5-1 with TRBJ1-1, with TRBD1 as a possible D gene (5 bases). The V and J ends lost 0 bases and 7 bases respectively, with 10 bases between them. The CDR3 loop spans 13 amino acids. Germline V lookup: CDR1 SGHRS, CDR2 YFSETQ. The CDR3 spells CASSLEGTREAFF. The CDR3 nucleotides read TGCGCCAGCAGCTTGGAGGGGACGCGTGAAGCTTTCTTT. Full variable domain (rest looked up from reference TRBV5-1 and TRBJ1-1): KAGVTQTPRYLIKTRGQQVTLSCSPISGHRSVSWYQQTPGQGLQFLFEYFSETQRNKGNFPGRFSGRQFSNSRSEMNVSTLELGDSALYLCASSLEGTREAFFGQGTRLTVV.

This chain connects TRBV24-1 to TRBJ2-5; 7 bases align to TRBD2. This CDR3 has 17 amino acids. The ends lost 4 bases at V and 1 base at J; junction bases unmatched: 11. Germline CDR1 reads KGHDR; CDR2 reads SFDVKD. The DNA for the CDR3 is TGTGCCACCAGTGACTCAGACTGGGCGGGGGTCCAAGAGACCCAGTACTTC. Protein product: CATSDSDWAGVQETQYF.

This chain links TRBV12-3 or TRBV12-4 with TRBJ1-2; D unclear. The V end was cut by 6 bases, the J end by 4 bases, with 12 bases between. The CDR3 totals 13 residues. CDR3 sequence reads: CASSQQSFYGYTF. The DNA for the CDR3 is TGTGCCAGCAGCCAGCAGAGTTTCTATGGCTACACCTTC.

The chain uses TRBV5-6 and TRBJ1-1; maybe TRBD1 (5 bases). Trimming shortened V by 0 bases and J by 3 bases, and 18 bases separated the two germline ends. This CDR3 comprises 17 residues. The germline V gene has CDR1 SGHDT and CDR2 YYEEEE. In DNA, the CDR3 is TGTGCCAGCAGCTTGGTGTCGGGGGTCCTAGTGGACACTGAAGCTTTCTTT. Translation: CASSLVSGVLVDTEAFF. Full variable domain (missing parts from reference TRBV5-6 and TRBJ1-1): DAGVTQSPTHLIKTRGQQVTLRCSPKSGHDTVSWYQQALGQGPQFIFQYYEEEERQRGNFPDRFSGHQFPNYSSELNVNALLLGDSALYLCASSLVSGVLVDTEAFFGQGTRLTVV.

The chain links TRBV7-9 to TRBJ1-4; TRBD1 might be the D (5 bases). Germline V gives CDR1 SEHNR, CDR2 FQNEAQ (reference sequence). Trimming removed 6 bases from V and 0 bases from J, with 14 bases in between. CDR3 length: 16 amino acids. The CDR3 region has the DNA TGTGCCAGCAGTAACGGGGGACTTGCAACTAATGAAAAACTGTTTTTT. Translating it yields CASSNGGLATNEKLFF.

As DNA, the CDR3 is TGTGCCAGCTCACCCCGCAGCGAGGGGGCAAGGGACGAGCAGTACTTC. Protein sequence: CASSPRSEGARDEQYF. The V call is TRBV18, the J call TRBJ2-7; 7 bases are shared with TRBD1. Germline CDR1 KGHSH, CDR2 LQKENI. The junction had 13 bases not matched to a gene; V was cut back by 3 bases and J by 5 bases. The CDR3 extends over 16 amino acids. Full variable domain (remainder filled in from reference TRBV18 and TRBJ2-7): NAGVMQNPRHLVRRRGQEARLRCSPMKGHSHVYWYRQLPEEGLKFMVYLQKENIIDESGMPKERFSAEFPKEGPSILRIQQVVRGDSAAYFCASSPRSEGARDEQYFGPGTRLTVT.

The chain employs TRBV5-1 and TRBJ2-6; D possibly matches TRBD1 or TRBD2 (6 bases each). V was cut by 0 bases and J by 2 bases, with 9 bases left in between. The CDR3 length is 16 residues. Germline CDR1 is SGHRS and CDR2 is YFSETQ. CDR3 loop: CASSLDGGPGANVLTF. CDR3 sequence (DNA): TGCGCCAGCAGCTTGGATGGGGGGCCTGGGGCCAACGTCCTGACTTTC.

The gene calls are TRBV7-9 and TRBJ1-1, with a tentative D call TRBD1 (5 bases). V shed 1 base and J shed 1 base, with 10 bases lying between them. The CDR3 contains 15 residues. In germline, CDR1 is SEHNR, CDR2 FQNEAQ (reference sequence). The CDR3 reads CASSLGGAGNTEAFF. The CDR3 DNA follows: TGTGCCAGCAGCTTAGGTGGGGCAGGGAACACTGAAGCTTTCTTT.

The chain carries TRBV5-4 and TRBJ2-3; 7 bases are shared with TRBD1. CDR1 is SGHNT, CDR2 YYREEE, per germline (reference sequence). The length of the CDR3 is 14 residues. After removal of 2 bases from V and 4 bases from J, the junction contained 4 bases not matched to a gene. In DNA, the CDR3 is TGTGCCAGCAGCTTAGAGGGGGCCCCAGATACGCAGTATTTT. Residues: CASSLEGAPDTQYF.

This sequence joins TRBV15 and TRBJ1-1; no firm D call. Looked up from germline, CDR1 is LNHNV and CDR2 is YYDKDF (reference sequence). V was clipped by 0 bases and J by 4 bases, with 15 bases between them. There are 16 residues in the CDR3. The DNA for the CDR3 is TGTGCCACCAGCAGAGAGGGCAGGACCGTTCTCACTGAAGCTTTCTTT. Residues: CATSREGRTVLTEAFF.

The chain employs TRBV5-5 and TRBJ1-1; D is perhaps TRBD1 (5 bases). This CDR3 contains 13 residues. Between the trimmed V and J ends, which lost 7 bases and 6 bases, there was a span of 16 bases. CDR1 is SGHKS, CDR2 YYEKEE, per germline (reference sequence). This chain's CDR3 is CASGPGGVAEAFF. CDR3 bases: TGTGCCAGCGGCCCGGGAGGGGTCGCTGAAGCTTTCTTT.

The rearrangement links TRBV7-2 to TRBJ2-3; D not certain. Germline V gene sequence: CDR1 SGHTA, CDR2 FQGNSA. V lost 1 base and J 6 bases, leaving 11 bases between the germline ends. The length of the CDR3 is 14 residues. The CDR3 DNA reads TGTGCCAGCAGCTTAGATCCAGGCGGCGATACGCAGTATTTT. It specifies CASSLDPGGDTQYF. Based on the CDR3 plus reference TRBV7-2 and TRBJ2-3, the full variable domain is GAGVSQSPSNKVTEKGKDVELRCDPISGHTALYWYRQSLGQGLEFLIYFQGNSAPDKSGLPSDRFSAERTGGSVSTLTIQRTQQEDSAVYLCASSLDPGGDTQYFGPGTRLTVL.

CDR3 coding DNA: TGTGCCTGGAGTCTTGGACTTAGCCGAGGTACTGAAGCTTTCTTT. Translating gives CAWSLGLSRGTEAFF. The chain couples TRBV30 to TRBJ1-1; D remains unclear. The germline gives CDR1 GTSNPN, CDR2 SVGIG (reference sequence). The V and J ends lost 2 bases and 5 bases respectively, with 18 bases between them. This CDR3 has 15 residues.

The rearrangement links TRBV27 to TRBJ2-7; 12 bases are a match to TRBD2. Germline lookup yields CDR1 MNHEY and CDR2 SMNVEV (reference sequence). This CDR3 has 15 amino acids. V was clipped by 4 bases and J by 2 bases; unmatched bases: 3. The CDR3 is CASSSPSGGAYEQYF. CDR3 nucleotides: TGTGCCAGCAGTTCCCCTAGCGGGGGGGCCTACGAGCAGTACTTC.